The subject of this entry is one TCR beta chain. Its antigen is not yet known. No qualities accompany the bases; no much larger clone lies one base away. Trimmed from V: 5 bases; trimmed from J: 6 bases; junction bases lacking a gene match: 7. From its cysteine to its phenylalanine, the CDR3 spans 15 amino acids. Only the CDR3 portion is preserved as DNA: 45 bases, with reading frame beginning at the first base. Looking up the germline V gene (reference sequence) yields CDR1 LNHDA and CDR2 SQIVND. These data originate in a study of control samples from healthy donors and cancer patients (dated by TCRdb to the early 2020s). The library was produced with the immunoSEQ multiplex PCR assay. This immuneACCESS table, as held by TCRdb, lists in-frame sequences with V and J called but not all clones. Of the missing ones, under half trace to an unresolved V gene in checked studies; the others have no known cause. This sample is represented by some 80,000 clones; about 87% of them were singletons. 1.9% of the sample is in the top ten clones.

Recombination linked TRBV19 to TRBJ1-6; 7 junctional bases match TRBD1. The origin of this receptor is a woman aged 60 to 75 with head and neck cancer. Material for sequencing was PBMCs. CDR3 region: CASSPLGQANSPLHF. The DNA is TGTGCCAGTAGTCCCCTCGGACAGGCTAATTCACCCCTCCACTTT.